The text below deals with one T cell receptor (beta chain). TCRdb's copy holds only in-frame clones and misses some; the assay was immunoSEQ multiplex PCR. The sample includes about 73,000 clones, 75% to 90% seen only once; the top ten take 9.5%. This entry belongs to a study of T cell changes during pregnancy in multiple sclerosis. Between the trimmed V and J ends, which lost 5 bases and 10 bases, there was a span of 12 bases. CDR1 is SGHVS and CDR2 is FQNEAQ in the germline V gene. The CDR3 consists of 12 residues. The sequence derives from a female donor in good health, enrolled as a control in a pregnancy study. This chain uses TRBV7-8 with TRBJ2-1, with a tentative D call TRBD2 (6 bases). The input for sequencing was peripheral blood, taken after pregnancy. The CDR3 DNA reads TGTGCCAGCAGCATTCGAGGAGGGGAGCAGTTCTTC. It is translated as CASSIRGGEQFF. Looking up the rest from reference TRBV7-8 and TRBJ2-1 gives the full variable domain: GAGVSQSPRYKVAKRGQDVALRCDPISGHVSLFWYQQALGQGPEFLTYFQNEAQLDKSGLPSDRFFAERPEGSVSTLKIQRTQQEDSAVYLCASSIRGGEQFFGPGTRLTVL.